The 9 T cell receptor beta chains given below trace back to one sample, sequenced in a study of shared clonotypes between healthy human individuals. Using immunoSEQ multiplex PCR, the repertoire was profiled, and TCRdb retains in-frame clones only, with some absent. In the table there are about 490,000 clones, more than 75% of which are singletons. Sequences were obtained from PBMCs. The receptor set was obtained from a woman in her thirties or forties in good health. Some clones in this sample may be carry-over from other donors' samples.

V gene TRBV6-5 combines with J gene TRBJ2-2; 7 bases fit TRBD1. CDR1 and CDR2 (germline): MNHEY, SVGAGI. Unmatched junction bases numbered 6, after V lost 3 bases and J lost 8 bases. The CDR3 consists of 14 residues. As DNA, the CDR3 is TGTGCCAGCAGTTATACAGGGGAAAGAGGGGAGCTGTTTTTT. Translating gives CASSYTGERGELFF.

This clone was recorded a few times. The chain uses TRBV5-8 and TRBJ2-5; D gene ambiguous. The V end lost 0 bases, the J end lost 1 base, and 7 bases lay between the germline ends. The CDR3 spans 14 residues. CDR1 and CDR2 (germline): SGHTS, YDEGEE. The CDR3 coding sequence is TGTGCCAGCAGCTTGGGCCATGGCCAAGAGACCCAGTACTTC. Protein: CASSLGHGQETQYF.

This clone was recorded at least ten times. The chain uses TRBV7-9 and TRBJ2-1; 11 bases line up with TRBD1. The J segment lost 10 bases and the V segment lost 4 bases, leaving 6 bases of the junction unmatched. The germline gives CDR1 SEHNR, CDR2 FQNEAQ (reference sequence). The CDR3 consists of 14 residues. The CDR3 spells CASSSGQGVREQFF. The CDR3 bases are TGTGCCAGCAGCTCGGGACAGGGGGTGAGAGAGCAGTTCTTC.

The chain employs TRBV9 and TRBJ2-1; TRBD1 or TRBD2 may be the D gene (6 bases each). The V and J ends lost 4 bases and 5 bases respectively, with 10 bases between them. The germline CDR1 and CDR2 sequences are SGDLS and YYNGEE. There are 13 residues in the CDR3. As DNA, the CDR3 is TGTGCCAGCAGCCCCCGGGGGCACAATGAGCAGTTCTTC. Its protein product is CASSPRGHNEQFF.

This clone was seen at least ten times. The V gene is TRBV2, the J gene TRBJ2-1, with D possibly TRBD1 on 6 matching bases. From germline, CDR1 is SNHLY and CDR2 FYNNEI. The CDR3 consists of 13 residues. Deletions cut 7 bases from V and 7 bases from J, with 14 bases between. The CDR3 DNA reads as TGTGCCAGCACCCGACAGGCTACGAATGAGCAGTTCTTC. It yields the protein CASTRQATNEQFF. The entire variable domain, with the rest obtained from reference TRBV2 and TRBJ2-1, is as follows: EPEVTQTPSHQVTQMGQEVILRCVPISNHLYFYWYRQILGQKVEFLVSFYNNEISEKSEIFDDQFSVERPDGSNFTLKIRSTKLEDSAMYFCASTRQATNEQFFGPGTRLTVL.

V and J are TRBV9 and TRBJ2-1; tentative D call: TRBD2 (6 bases). The CDR3 spans 17 residues. Germline V gene sequence: CDR1 SGDLS, CDR2 YYNGEE. V was pared by 2 bases and J by 9 bases, with 24 bases between. CDR3 residues: CASSVGGREGFTSEQFF. The CDR3, as DNA: TGTGCCAGCAGCGTCGGGGGACGGGAAGGCTTTACTAGTGAGCAGTTCTTC.

The chain combines TRBV6-6 with TRBJ2-5; TRBD1 might be the D (5 bases). The CDR3 covers 14 residues. The ends were cut back, 7 bases at V and 3 bases at J, with 15 bases in the middle. Germline loops: CDR1 MNHNY, CDR2 SVGAGI (reference sequence). In DNA, the CDR3 is TGTGCCAGCACCTTACCAGGGTTTGAAGAGACCCAGTACTTC. Its protein product is CASTLPGFEETQYF.

The chain has TRBV5-4 and TRBJ2-1; 12 bases align to TRBD2. The CDR3 extends over 17 amino acids. V shed 4 bases and J 6 bases; nucleotides not matched to a gene: 11. From germline, CDR1 is SGHNT and CDR2 YYREEE (reference sequence). The CDR3 here is CASSPPRWTSGINEQFF. CDR3 sequence (DNA): TGTGCCAGCAGCCCCCCCCGCTGGACTAGCGGGATCAATGAGCAGTTCTTC.

Only a few counts were recorded for this clone. The chain couples TRBV30 to TRBJ2-2; no clear D gene. Germline lookup yields CDR1 GTSNPN and CDR2 SVGIG (reference sequence). This CDR3 contains 14 residues. The V end was cut by 3 bases, the J end by 2 bases, with 10 bases between. The CDR3 protein is CAWSMMTNTGELFF. CDR3 nucleotide sequence: TGTGCCTGGAGCATGATGACCAACACCGGGGAGCTGTTTTTT.